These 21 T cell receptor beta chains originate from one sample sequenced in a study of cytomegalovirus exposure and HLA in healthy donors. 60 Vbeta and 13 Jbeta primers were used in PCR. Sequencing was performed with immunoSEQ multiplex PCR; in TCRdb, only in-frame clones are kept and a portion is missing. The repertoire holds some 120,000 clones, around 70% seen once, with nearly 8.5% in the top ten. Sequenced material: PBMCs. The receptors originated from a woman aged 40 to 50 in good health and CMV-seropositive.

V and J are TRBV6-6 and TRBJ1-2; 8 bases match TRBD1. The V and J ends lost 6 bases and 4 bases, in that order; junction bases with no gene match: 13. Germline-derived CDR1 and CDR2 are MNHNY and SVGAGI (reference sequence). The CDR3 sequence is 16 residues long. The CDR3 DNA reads TGTGCCAGCAGGGACCCTGGGGCAGGGGGCGCCTATGGCTACACCTTC. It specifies CASRDPGAGGAYGYTF.

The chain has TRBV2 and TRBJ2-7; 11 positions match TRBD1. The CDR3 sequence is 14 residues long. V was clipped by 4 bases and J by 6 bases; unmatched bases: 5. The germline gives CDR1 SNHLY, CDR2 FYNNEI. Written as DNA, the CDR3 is TGTGCCAGCAGTGTCCGGGACAGGGGGGGCGAGCAGTACTTC. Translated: CASSVRDRGGEQYF.

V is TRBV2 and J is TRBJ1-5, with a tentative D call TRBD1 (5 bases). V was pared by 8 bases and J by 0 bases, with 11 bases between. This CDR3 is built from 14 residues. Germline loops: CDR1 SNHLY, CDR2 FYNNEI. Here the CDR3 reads CASQKGYSNQPQHF. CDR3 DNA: TGTGCCAGCCAGAAGGGGTATAGCAATCAGCCCCAGCATTTT. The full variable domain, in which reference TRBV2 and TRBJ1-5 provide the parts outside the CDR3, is EPEVTQTPSHQVTQMGQEVILRCVPISNHLYFYWYRQILGQKVEFLVSFYNNEISEKSEIFDDQFSVERPDGSNFTLKIRSTKLEDSAMYFCASQKGYSNQPQHFGDGTRLSIL.

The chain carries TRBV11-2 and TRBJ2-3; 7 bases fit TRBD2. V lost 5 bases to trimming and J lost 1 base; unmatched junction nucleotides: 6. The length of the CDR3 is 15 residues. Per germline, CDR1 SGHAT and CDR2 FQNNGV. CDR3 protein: CASSRTGGRTDTQYF. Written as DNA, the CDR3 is TGTGCCAGCAGCAGAACGGGGGGTCGCACAGATACGCAGTATTTT. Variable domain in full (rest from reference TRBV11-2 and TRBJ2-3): EAGVAQSPRYKIIEKRQSVAFWCNPISGHATLYWYQQILGQGPKLLIQFQNNGVVDDSQLPKDRFSAERLKGVDSTLKIQPAKLEDSAVYLCASSRTGGRTDTQYFGPGTRLTVL.

The CDR3 DNA reads as TGTGCCAGCAGCTTCGGTGGGACTAGCACAGATACGCAGTATTTT. Translating gives CASSFGGTSTDTQYF. The V call is TRBV11-3, the J call TRBJ2-3, with TRBD2 as a possible D gene (6 bases). CDR1 is SGHNT and CDR2 is YENEEA in the germline V gene. This CDR3 is built from 15 residues. V lost 3 bases and J lost 0, with 10 bases in between.

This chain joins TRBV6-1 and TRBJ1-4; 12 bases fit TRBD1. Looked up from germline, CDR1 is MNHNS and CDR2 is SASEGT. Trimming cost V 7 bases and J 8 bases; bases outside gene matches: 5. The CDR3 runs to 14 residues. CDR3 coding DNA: TGTGCCAGCAACTGGGACAGGGGGCGAGAAAAACTGTTTTTT. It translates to CASNWDRGREKLFF.

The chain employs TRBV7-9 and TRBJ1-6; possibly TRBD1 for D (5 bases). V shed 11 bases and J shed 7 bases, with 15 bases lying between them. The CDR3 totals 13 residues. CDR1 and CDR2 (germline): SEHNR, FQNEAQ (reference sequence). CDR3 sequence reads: CAGAWDFNSPLHF. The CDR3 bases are TGTGCCGGCGCGTGGGACTTCAATTCACCCCTCCACTTT.

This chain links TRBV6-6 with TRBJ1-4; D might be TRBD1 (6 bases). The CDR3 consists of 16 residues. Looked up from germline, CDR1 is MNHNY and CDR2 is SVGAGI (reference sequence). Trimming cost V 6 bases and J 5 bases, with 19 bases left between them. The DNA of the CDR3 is TGTGCCAGCAGCCCCCTGGGCCAGGGGATGAATGAAAAACTGTTTTTT. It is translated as CASSPLGQGMNEKLFF.

The CDR3 DNA reads as TGTGCCAGCAGGGAAAACTCAGGGGGACCAGATACGCAGTATTTT. Residues: CASRENSGGPDTQYF. This chain connects TRBV6-1 to TRBJ2-3; 7 nucleotides match TRBD1. V trimming: 6 bases; J trimming: 4 bases; junction bases outside the gene matches: 10. CDR3 length: 15 amino acids. Germline V lookup: CDR1 MNHNS, CDR2 SASEGT.

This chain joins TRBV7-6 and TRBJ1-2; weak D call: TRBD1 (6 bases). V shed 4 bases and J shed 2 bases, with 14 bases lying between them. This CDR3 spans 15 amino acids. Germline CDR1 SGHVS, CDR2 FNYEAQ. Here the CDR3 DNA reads TGTGCCAGCAGCTCGCAACCGACAGGAAACTATGGCTACACCTTC. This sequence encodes CASSSQPTGNYGYTF.

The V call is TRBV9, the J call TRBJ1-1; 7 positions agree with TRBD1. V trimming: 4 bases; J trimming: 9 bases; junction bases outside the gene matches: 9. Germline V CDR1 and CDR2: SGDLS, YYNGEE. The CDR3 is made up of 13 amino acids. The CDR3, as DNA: TGTGCCAGCAGCAAAGGGGGCGGAAATAAAGCTTTCTTT. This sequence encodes CASSKGGGNKAFF. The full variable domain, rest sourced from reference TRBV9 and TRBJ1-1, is DSGVTQTPKHLITATGQRVTLRCSPRSGDLSVYWYQQSLDQGLQFLIQYYNGEERAKGNILERFSAQQFPDLHSELNLSSLELGDSALYFCASSKGGGNKAFFGQGTRLTVV.

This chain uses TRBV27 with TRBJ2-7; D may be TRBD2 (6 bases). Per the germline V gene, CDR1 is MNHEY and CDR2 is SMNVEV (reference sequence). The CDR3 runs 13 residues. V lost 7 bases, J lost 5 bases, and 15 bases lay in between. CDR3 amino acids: CASTRRGSHEQYF. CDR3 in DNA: TGTGCCAGCACCCGTCGGGGGTCTCACGAGCAGTACTTC.

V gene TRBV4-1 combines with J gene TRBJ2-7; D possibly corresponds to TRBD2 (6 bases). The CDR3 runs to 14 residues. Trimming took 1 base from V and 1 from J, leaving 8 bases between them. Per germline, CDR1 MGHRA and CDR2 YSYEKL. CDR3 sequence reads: CASSQGRGSYEQYF. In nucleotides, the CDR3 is TGCGCCAGCAGCCAAGGGAGGGGATCCTACGAGCAGTACTTC.

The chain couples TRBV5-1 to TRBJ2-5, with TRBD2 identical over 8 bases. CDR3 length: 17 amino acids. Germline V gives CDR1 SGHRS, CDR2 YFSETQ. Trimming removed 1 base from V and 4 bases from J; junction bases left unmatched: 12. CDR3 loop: CASSLSAIAGSAETQYF. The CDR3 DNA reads TGCGCCAGCAGCTTGTCGGCGATAGCGGGGTCGGCAGAGACCCAGTACTTC.

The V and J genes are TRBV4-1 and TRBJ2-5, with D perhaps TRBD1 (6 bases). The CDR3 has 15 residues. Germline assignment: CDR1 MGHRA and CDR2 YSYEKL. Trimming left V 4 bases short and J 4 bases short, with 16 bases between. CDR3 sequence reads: CASSLRGNPIETQYF. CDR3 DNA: TGCGCCAGCAGCCTCAGGGGTAACCCCATAGAGACCCAGTACTTC.

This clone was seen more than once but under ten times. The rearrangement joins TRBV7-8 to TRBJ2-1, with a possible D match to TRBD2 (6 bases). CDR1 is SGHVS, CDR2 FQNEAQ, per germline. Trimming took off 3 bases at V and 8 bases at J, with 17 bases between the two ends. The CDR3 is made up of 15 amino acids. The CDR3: CASSFSGSLLDEQFF. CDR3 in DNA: TGTGCCAGCAGCTTTTCCGGGAGCCTACTCGATGAGCAGTTCTTC.

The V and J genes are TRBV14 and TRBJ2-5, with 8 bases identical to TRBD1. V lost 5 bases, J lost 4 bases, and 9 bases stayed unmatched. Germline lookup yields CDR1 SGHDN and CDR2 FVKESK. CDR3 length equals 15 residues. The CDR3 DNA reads TGTGCCAGCAGCTCTACAGGGGGTCTCCGAGAGACCCAGTACTTC. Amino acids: CASSSTGGLRETQYF.

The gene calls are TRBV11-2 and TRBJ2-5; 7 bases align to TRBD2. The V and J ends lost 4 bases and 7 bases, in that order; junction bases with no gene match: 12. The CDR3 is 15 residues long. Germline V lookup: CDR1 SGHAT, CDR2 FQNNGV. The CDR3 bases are TGTGCCAGCAGCTCCCCCCTGCTAGCGGCTGGGACCCAGTACTTC. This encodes CASSSPLLAAGTQYF.

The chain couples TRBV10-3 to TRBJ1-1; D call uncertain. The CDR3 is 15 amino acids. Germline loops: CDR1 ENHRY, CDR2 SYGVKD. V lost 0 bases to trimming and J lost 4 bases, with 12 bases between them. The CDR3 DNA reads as TGTGCCATCAGTGAGTCAGAGGGTTTGACCACTGAAGCTTTCTTT. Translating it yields CAISESEGLTTEAFF.

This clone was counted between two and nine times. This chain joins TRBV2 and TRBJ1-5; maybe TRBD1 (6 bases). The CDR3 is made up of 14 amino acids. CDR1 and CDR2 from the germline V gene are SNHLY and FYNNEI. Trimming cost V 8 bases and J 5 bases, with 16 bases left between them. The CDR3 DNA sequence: TGTGCCAGCTCACCCTTACAGGGAGATCAGCCCCAGCATTTT. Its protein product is CASSPLQGDQPQHF.

The CDR3: CASSLGMDKRGLFF. CDR3 nucleotides: TGTGCCAGCAGCTTGGGGATGGACAAAAGGGGACTGTTTTTT. The chain carries TRBV5-6 and TRBJ1-4; D possibly corresponds to TRBD1 (5 bases). The V gene's germline CDR1 is SGHDT and CDR2 YYEEEE. This CDR3 region has 14 residues. V was clipped by 0 bases and J by 13 bases, with 16 bases between them. The complete variable domain, with remaining parts taken from reference TRBV5-6 and TRBJ1-4, reads DAGVTQSPTHLIKTRGQQVTLRCSPKSGHDTVSWYQQALGQGPQFIFQYYEEEERQRGNFPDRFSGHQFPNYSSELNVNALLLGDSALYLCASSLGMDKRGLFFGSGTQLSVL.